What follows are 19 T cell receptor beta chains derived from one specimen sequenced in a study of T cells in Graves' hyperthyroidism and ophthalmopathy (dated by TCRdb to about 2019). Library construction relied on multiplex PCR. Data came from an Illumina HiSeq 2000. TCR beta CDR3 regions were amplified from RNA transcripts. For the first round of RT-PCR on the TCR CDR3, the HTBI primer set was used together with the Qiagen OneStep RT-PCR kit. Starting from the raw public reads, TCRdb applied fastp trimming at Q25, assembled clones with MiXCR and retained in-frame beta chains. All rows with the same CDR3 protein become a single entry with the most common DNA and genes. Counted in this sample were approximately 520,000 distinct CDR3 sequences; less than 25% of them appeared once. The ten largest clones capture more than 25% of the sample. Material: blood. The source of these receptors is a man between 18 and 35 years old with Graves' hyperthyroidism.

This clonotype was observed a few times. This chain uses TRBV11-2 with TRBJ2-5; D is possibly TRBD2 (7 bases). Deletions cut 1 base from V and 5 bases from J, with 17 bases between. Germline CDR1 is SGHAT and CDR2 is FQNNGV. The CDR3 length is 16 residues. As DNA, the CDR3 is TGTGCCAGCAGCTTAGTCGGGGGCGGGGGAGCGGAGACCCAGTACTTC. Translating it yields CASSLVGGGGAETQYF.

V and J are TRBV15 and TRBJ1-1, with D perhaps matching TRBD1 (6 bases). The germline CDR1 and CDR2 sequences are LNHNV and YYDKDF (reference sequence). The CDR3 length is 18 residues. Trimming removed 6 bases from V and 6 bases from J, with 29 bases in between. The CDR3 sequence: CATRSQAGASAGSPEAFF. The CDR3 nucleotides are TGTGCCACCAGATCCCAGGCGGGGGCGTCGGCGGGTAGCCCTGAAGCTTTCTTT. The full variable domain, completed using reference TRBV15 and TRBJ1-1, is DAMVIQNPRYQVTQFGKPVTLSCSQTLNHNVMYWYQQKSSQAPKLLFHYYDKDFNNEADTPDNFQSRRPNTSFCFLDIRSPGLGDTAMYLCATRSQAGASAGSPEAFFGQGTRLTVV.

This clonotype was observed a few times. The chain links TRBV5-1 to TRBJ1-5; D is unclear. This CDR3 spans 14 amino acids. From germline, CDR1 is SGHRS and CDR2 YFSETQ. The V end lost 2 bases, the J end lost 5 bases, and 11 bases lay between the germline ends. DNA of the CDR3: TGCGCCAGCAGCTTTGGACTAGGCGATCAGCCCCAGCATTTT. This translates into CASSFGLGDQPQHF.

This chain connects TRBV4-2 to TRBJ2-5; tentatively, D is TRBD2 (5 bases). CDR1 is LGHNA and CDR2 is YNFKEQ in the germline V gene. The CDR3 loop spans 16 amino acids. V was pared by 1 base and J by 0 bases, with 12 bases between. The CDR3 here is CASSQGWELNQETQYF. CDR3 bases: TGTGCCAGCAGCCAAGGGTGGGAGCTAAACCAAGAGACCCAGTACTTC.

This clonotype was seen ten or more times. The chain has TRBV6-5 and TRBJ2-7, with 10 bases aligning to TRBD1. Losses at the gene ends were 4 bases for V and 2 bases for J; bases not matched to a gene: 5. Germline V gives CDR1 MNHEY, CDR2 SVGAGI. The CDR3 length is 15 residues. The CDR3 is CASSLGQGIPYEQYF. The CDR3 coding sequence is TGTGCCAGCAGTTTGGGACAGGGGATTCCCTACGAGCAGTACTTC.

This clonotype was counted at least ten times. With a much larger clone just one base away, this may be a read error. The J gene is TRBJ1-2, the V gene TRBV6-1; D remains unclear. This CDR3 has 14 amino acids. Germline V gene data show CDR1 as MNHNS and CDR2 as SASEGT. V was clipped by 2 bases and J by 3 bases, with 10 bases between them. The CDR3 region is CASSEYMDYYGYTF. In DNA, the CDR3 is TGTGCCAGCAGTGAATATATGGACTACTATGGCTACACCTTC.

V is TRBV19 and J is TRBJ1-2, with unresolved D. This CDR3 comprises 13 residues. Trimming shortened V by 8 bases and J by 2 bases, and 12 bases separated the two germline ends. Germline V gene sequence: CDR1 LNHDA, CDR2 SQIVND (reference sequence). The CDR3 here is CASFNSLNYGYTF. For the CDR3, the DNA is TGTGCCAGTTTTAACAGCTTAAACTATGGCTACACCTTC.

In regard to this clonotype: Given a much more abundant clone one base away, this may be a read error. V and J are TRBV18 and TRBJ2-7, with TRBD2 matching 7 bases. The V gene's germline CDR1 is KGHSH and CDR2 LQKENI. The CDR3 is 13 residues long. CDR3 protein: CACSGGGSYEQYF. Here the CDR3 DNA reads TGTGCCTGCTCAGGCGGGGGTTCCTACGAGCAGTACTTC.

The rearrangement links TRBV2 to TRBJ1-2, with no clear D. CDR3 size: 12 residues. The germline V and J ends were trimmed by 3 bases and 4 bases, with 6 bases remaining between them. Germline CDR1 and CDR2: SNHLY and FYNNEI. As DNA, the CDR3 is TGTGCCAGCAGTGAGACCAGCTATGGCTACACCTTC. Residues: CASSETSYGYTF.

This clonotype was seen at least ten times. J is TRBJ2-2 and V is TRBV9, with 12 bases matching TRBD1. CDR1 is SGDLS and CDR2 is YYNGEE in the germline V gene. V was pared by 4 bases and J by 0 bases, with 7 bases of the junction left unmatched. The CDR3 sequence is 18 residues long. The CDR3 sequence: CASSSPGQGAPNTGELFF. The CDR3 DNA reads TGTGCCAGCAGCTCCCCGGGACAGGGGGCTCCGAACACCGGGGAGCTGTTTTTT.

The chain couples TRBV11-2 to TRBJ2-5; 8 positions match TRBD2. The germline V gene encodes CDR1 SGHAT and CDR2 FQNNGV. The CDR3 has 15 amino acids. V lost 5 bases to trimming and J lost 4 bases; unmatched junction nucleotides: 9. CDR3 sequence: CASSPQLAGLETQYF. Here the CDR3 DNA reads TGTGCCAGCAGCCCGCAGCTAGCGGGTCTAGAGACCCAGTACTTC.

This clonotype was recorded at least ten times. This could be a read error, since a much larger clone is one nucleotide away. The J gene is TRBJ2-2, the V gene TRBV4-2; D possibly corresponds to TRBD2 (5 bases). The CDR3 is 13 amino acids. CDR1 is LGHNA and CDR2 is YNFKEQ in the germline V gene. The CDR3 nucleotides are TGTGCCAGCAGCCAATCTAGGACCGGGGAGCTGTGTTTT. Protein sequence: CASSQSRTGELCF.

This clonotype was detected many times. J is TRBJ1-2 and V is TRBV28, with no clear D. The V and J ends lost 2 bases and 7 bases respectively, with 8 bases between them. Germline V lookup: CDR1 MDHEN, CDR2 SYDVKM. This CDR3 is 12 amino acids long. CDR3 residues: CASSLPVAGYTF. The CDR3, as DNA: TGTGCCAGCAGTTTACCGGTTGCTGGCTACACCTTC.

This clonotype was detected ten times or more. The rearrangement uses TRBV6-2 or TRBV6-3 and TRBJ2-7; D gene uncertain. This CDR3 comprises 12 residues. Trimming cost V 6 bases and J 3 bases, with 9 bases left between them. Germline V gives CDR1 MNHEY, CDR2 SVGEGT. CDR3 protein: CASRDLRYEQYF. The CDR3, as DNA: TGTGCCAGCAGGGATCTCCGCTACGAGCAGTACTTC.

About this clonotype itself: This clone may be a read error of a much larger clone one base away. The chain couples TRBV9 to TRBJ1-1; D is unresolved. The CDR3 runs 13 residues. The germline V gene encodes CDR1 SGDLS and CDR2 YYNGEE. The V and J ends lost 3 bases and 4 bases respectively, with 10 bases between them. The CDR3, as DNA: TGTGCCAGCAGCGCCGAGGGAGTCACTGAAGCTTTCTTT. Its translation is CASSAEGVTEAFF.

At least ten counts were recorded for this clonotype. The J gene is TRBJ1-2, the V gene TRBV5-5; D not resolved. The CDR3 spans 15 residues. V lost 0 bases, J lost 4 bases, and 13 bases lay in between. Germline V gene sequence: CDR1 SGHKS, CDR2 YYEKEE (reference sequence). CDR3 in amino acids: CASSLDASWAYGYTF. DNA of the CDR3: TGTGCCAGCAGCTTGGACGCCAGTTGGGCCTATGGCTACACCTTC.

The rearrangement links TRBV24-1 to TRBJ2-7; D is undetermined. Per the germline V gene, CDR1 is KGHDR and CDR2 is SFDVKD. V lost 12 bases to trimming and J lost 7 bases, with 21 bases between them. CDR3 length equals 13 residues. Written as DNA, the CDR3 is TGTGCCTCCTTTGGACGGACGTTAGGGGAGCAGTACTTC. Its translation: CASFGRTLGEQYF.

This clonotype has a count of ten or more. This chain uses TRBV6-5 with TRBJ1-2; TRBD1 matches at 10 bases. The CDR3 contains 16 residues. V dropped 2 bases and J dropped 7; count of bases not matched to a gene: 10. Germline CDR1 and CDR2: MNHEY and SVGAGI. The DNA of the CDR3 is TGTGCCAGCAGTTACCAACCCGTCGGGACAGGGGTTGGCTACACCTTC. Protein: CASSYQPVGTGVGYTF.

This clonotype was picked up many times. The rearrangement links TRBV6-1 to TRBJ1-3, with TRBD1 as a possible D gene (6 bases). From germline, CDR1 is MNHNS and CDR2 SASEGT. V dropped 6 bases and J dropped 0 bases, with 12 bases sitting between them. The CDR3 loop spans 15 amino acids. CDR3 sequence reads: CASRDGTSSGNTIYF. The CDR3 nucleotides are TGTGCCAGCAGGGACGGGACAAGCTCTGGAAACACCATATATTTT.